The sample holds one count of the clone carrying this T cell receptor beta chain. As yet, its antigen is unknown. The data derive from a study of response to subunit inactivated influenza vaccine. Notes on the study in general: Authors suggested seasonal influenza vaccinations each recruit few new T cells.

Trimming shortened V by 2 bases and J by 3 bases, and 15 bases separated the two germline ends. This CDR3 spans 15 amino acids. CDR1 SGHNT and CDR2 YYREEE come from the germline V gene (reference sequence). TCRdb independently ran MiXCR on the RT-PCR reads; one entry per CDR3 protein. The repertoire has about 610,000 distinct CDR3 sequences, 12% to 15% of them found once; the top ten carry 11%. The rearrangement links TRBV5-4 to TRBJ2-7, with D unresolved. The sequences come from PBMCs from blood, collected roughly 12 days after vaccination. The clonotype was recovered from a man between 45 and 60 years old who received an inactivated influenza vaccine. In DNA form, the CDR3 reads TGTGCCAGCAGCTTAAAAAACCGGGCCGTCTACGAGCAGTACTTC. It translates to CASSLKNRAVYEQYF.